This entry lists 11 T cell receptor beta chains sequenced from one sample in a study of T cells after yellow fever vaccination. TCRdb redid the calling of the 5' RACE reads with MiXCR, one entry per CDR3 protein. Among 250,000 to 400,000 distinct CDR3 sequences, approximately 4% were seen once, and the ten largest hold roughly 25%. This material consisted of PBMCs, taken 5 days after the yellow fever booster vaccination. These receptors came from a man younger than 30 who received the YFV17D yellow fever vaccine.

V usage is TRBV5-1 and J usage is TRBJ2-4, with 8 bases fitting TRBD1. The ends lost 4 bases at V and 8 bases at J; junction bases unmatched: 5. Germline loops: CDR1 SGHRS, CDR2 YFSETQ. The CDR3 loop spans 13 amino acids. Here the CDR3 reads CASSRGQEDIQYF. The DNA for the CDR3 is TGCGCCAGCAGCCGGGGACAGGAGGACATTCAGTACTTC.

The V gene is TRBV4-1, the J gene TRBJ2-3; no definite D call. Trimming removed 4 bases at V and 6 bases at J, with 8 bases between. CDR3 length: 12 residues. Germline CDR1 is MGHRA and CDR2 is YSYEKL. This CDR3 is CASSLPLDTQYF. The DNA of the CDR3 is TGCGCCAGCAGCCTACCCCTGGATACGCAGTATTTT.

The rearrangement links TRBV2 to TRBJ1-4; maybe TRBD1 (5 bases). CDR1 SNHLY and CDR2 FYNNEI come from the germline V gene. The CDR3 is 16 amino acids. V lost 0 bases and J 8 bases, leaving 16 bases between the germline ends. CDR3: CASSEAVGPPEEKLFF. DNA of the CDR3: TGTGCCAGCAGTGAAGCCGTGGGACCCCCCGAAGAAAAACTGTTTTTT.

Only a few counts were recorded for this clonotype. The CDR3, as DNA: TGTGCCAGCAGCTCAAACGGGGGTGGGGATACGCAGTATTTT. Amino acid sequence: CASSSNGGGDTQYF. The chain couples TRBV7-9 to TRBJ2-3; TRBD2 is a possible D gene (6 bases). Germline V gene data show CDR1 as SEHNR and CDR2 as FQNEAQ (reference sequence). The CDR3 spans 14 residues. Trimming shortened V by 4 bases and J by 6 bases, and 14 bases separated the two germline ends.

At least ten counts were recorded for this clonotype. DNA of the CDR3: TGCGCCAGCAGCCCTCGGACAGGGAACACCGGGGAGCTGTTTTTT. Amino acid sequence: CASSPRTGNTGELFF. The chain carries TRBV5-1 and TRBJ2-2; TRBD1 aligns across 7 bases. The CDR3 has 15 amino acids. Germline-derived CDR1 and CDR2 are SGHRS and YFSETQ. J lost 1 base, V lost 4 bases, and 4 bases had no gene match. Combining the CDR3 with reference TRBV5-1 and TRBJ2-2 gives the whole variable domain KAGVTQTPRYLIKTRGQQVTLSCSPISGHRSVSWYQQTPGQGLQFLFEYFSETQRNKGNFPGRFSGRQFSNSRSEMNVSTLELGDSALYLCASSPRTGNTGELFFGEGSRLTVL.

At least ten counts were recorded for this clonotype. The chain combines TRBV3-1 with TRBJ2-1; the match to TRBD1 covers 7 bases. Germline CDR1 LGHDT, CDR2 YNNKEL (reference sequence). With V trimmed by 6 bases and J by 10 bases, 6 bases remained unmatched. This CDR3 has 12 residues. The CDR3 here is CASSFDRVEQFF. Here the CDR3 DNA reads TGTGCCAGCAGTTTCGACAGGGTCGAGCAGTTCTTC.

There are many counts of this clonotype. The chain employs TRBV7-6 and TRBJ2-3; D is tentatively TRBD1 or TRBD2 (5 bases each). The germline V and J ends were trimmed by 11 bases and 1 base, with 13 bases remaining between them. The CDR3 consists of 13 residues. Germline V lookup: CDR1 SGHVS, CDR2 FNYEAQ. The CDR3 is CAPSGQRTDTQYF. CDR3 DNA sequence: TGTGCCCCCTCGGGGCAGCGCACAGATACGCAGTATTTT.

This clonotype was seen a few times. Written as DNA, the CDR3 is TGTGCCAGCAGCCAAGATCAGCGGGACAGGGGATCGCAGGAGACCCAGTACTTC. This encodes CASSQDQRDRGSQETQYF. This chain connects TRBV4-2 to TRBJ2-5, with 10 positions matching TRBD1. CDR3 length: 18 residues. Germline values: CDR1 LGHNA, CDR2 YNFKEQ. V was clipped by 0 bases and J by 5 bases; unmatched bases: 12.

The V and J genes are TRBV20-1 and TRBJ2-5, with a possible D match to TRBD2 (6 bases). The V end was cut by 6 bases, the J end by 0 bases, with 26 bases between. The germline CDR1 and CDR2 sequences are DFQATT and SNEGSKA (reference sequence). There are 18 residues in the CDR3. The CDR3 sequence: CSADLAFQPNSYQETQYF. In DNA, the CDR3 is TGCAGTGCAGATCTAGCGTTCCAACCCAATTCGTACCAAGAGACCCAGTACTTC.

The chain carries TRBV28 and TRBJ1-5, with D possibly being TRBD1 (6 bases). V lost 5 bases and J 5 bases, leaving 19 bases between the germline ends. CDR1 is MDHEN and CDR2 is SYDVKM in the germline V gene. This CDR3 contains 16 residues. Written as DNA, the CDR3 is TGTGCCAGCAGTCTTAGACAGGTGGTACCAGATCAGCCCCAGCATTTT. This translates into CASSLRQVVPDQPQHF.

The chain recombines TRBV7-6 with TRBJ1-4; D possibly corresponds to TRBD1 (5 bases). From germline, CDR1 is SGHVS and CDR2 FNYEAQ. This CDR3 spans 14 amino acids. V gave up 5 bases and J gave up 7 bases, with 14 bases separating them. The CDR3 nucleotides read TGTGCCAGCAGCCGGGACCCGGGGGGTGAAAAACTGTTTTTT. Protein: CASSRDPGGEKLFF.